What follows are 17 T cell receptor beta chains derived from one specimen sequenced in a study of identical twins. TCRdb called the 5' RACE reads again in MiXCR, with one record for every CDR3 protein. The data contain hundreds of thousands of distinct CDR3 sequences, about 22% of them seen just once; the ten biggest clones take up 0.48%. This same sample was also part of a study on yellow fever vaccine responses in identical twins.

Sequenced sample: CD4+ T cells sorted from blood. These receptors originate from a woman aged 18-30 years in good health.

The chain links TRBV20-1 to TRBJ2-3; no clear D gene. This CDR3 region has 16 residues. Germline V gene data show CDR1 as DFQATT and CDR2 as SNEGSKA (reference sequence). Trimming removed 0 bases at V and 0 bases at J, with 13 bases between. In DNA, the CDR3 is TGCAGTGCTAGAGATCCGGGCCGCCCTAGCACAGATACGCAGTATTTT. Translated: CSARDPGRPSTDTQYF.

This sequence joins TRBV10-3 and TRBJ1-4; D is ambiguous. The CDR3 consists of 15 residues. Trimming took off 0 bases at V and 3 bases at J, with 8 bases between the two ends. Germline CDR1 and CDR2: ENHRY and SYGVKD. This chain's CDR3 is CAISESGGSNEKLFF. Here the CDR3 DNA reads TGTGCCATCAGTGAGTCCGGCGGATCTAATGAAAAACTGTTTTTT.

This chain uses TRBV11-2 with TRBJ2-7, with a possible D match to TRBD2 (7 bases). CDR3 size: 14 residues. Germline assignment: CDR1 SGHAT and CDR2 FQNNGV. With 5 bases removed from V and 4 bases from J, the gap between germline ends came to 15 bases. CDR3 sequence reads: CASSRQGGGYEQYF. CDR3 sequence (DNA): TGTGCCAGCAGCCGCCAGGGAGGGGGATACGAGCAGTACTTC.

The rearrangement uses TRBV29-1 and TRBJ2-1; D unresolved. V lost 4 bases and J lost 7, with 8 bases in between. Looked up from germline, CDR1 is SQVTM and CDR2 is ANQGSEA. The CDR3 contains 11 residues. The CDR3 bases are TGCAGCGTTGCCCCCCGGAATGAGCAGTTCTTC. This encodes CSVAPRNEQFF.

This clonotype was detected a few times. The chain uses TRBV5-6 and TRBJ2-7; the D gene is possibly TRBD2 (6 bases). This CDR3 is built from 16 residues. CDR1 and CDR2 from the germline V gene are SGHDT and YYEEEE. V lost 1 base, J lost 1 base, and 15 bases lay in between. The CDR3 DNA sequence: TGTGCCAGCAGCTTGCAGTTTGGCGGGGTATCCTACGAGCAGTACGTC. Amino acids: CASSLQFGGVSYEQYV.

This chain connects TRBV12-3 or TRBV12-4 to TRBJ1-5, with D possibly TRBD1 on 6 matching bases. This CDR3 region has 13 residues. The V end lost 7 bases, the J end lost 7 bases, and 14 bases lay between the germline ends. The DNA for the CDR3 is TGTGCCAGCAACCAGGGGAGTGGCCAGCCCCAGCATTTT. The encoded protein is CASNQGSGQPQHF.

V usage is TRBV12-3 or TRBV12-4 and J usage is TRBJ1-4; no definite D call. This CDR3 spans 15 amino acids. V dropped 6 bases and J dropped 2 bases, with 13 bases sitting between them. The CDR3 nucleotides read TGTGCCAGCAGGACCGCTAGGGCGACTAATGAAAAACTGTTTTTT. This gives the protein CASRTARATNEKLFF.

The chain combines TRBV24-1 with TRBJ2-2; unclear D gene. Trimming took off 0 bases at V and 3 bases at J, with 10 bases between the two ends. This CDR3 spans 16 amino acids. From germline, CDR1 is KGHDR and CDR2 SFDVKD. This CDR3 is CATSDLDWKDTGELFF. CDR3 bases: TGTGCCACCAGTGATTTGGACTGGAAAGACACCGGGGAGCTGTTTTTT.

The V gene is TRBV20-1, the J gene TRBJ2-1; 8 nucleotides align to TRBD1. The length of the CDR3 is 14 residues. Unmatched junction bases numbered 8, after V lost 6 bases and J lost 4 bases. CDR1 and CDR2 (germline): DFQATT, SNEGSKA (reference sequence). The CDR3 loop reads CSAPIRTGYNEQFF. The CDR3 coding sequence is TGCAGTGCCCCTATCAGGACAGGGTACAATGAGCAGTTCTTC.

The chain uses TRBV2 and TRBJ2-3, with D unclear. Trimming took 3 bases from V and 2 from J, leaving 6 bases between them. Germline-derived CDR1 and CDR2 are SNHLY and FYNNEI. This CDR3 has 13 residues. The chain's CDR3 is CASSEDTTDTQYF. CDR3 coding DNA: TGTGCCAGCAGTGAGGATACCACAGATACGCAGTATTTT.

This clonotype has just a few counts. This chain joins TRBV5-1 and TRBJ2-1; 14 nucleotides line up with TRBD2. The V gene end was trimmed by 4 bases and the J gene end by 0 bases; junction bases not matched to a gene: 15. The CDR3 contains 21 residues. CDR1 is SGHRS and CDR2 is YFSETQ in the germline V gene. The CDR3 DNA reads as TGCGCCAGCAGCAAGATTACTGGGACTAGCGGGGGCCGAAGCTCCTACAATGAGCAGTTCTTC. Translated: CASSKITGTSGGRSSYNEQFF.

The chain links TRBV10-1 to TRBJ2-7; 14 bases map to TRBD2. V shed 3 bases, J shed 5 bases, and the junction held 12 bases outside the gene matches. This CDR3 region has 18 residues. Germline V gene data show CDR1 as WNHNN and CDR2 as SYGVQD (reference sequence). This chain's CDR3 is CASSDEIPGLAGVDEQYF. As DNA, the CDR3 is TGCGCCAGCAGTGATGAAATACCGGGACTAGCGGGAGTAGACGAGCAGTACTTC.

This clonotype was seen a handful of times. This rearrangement joins TRBV10-3 to TRBJ2-7, with 7 positions matching TRBD1. Germline V gene sequence: CDR1 ENHRY, CDR2 SYGVKD. J was trimmed by 2 bases and V by 4 bases; bases with no gene match: 11. The CDR3 sequence is 16 residues long. The DNA for the CDR3 is TGTGCCATCAGTGTTGGAAGCTCGACAGGGACCTACGAGCAGTACTTC. As protein: CAISVGSSTGTYEQYF.

This clonotype was detected many times. J is TRBJ2-3 and V is TRBV7-2, with D uncertain. The CDR3 consists of 14 residues. Germline loops: CDR1 SGHTA, CDR2 FQGNSA. V was shortened by 0 bases and J by 4 bases, with 8 bases between the two germline ends. The CDR3 loop reads CASSLAASSDTQYF. CDR3 nucleotides: TGTGCCAGCAGCTTAGCAGCAAGCTCAGATACGCAGTATTTT.

V usage is TRBV11-2 and J usage is TRBJ2-5, with 10 bases matching TRBD2. Germline CDR1 SGHAT, CDR2 FQNNGV. CDR3 length equals 19 residues. Trimming removed 2 bases from V and 0 bases from J; junction bases left unmatched: 12. In DNA form, the CDR3 reads TGTGCCAGCAGCTTAAAAATGCTTAGCGGGGGGACCAACCAAGAGACCCAGTACTTC. It codes for CASSLKMLSGGTNQETQYF.

This chain connects TRBV9 to TRBJ2-1; 10 nucleotides match TRBD2. The CDR3 is 16 amino acids. The trim removed 4 bases at V and 5 bases at J, leaving 9 bases unmatched. CDR1 and CDR2 from the germline V gene are SGDLS and YYNGEE. CDR3 in amino acids: CASSSGASGGHNEQFF. In DNA form, the CDR3 reads TGTGCCAGCAGCTCCGGGGCTAGCGGGGGACACAATGAGCAGTTCTTC.

A few counts support this clonotype. The rearrangement joins TRBV20-1 to TRBJ2-1; 11 bases are shared with TRBD2. This CDR3 comprises 14 residues. Looked up from germline, CDR1 is DFQATT and CDR2 is SNEGSKA (reference sequence). Unmatched junction bases numbered 9, after V lost 4 bases and J lost 10 bases. CDR3 in DNA: TGCAGTGCTACCCCGACTAGCGGGACATTCGAGCAGTTCTTC. Residues: CSATPTSGTFEQFF.